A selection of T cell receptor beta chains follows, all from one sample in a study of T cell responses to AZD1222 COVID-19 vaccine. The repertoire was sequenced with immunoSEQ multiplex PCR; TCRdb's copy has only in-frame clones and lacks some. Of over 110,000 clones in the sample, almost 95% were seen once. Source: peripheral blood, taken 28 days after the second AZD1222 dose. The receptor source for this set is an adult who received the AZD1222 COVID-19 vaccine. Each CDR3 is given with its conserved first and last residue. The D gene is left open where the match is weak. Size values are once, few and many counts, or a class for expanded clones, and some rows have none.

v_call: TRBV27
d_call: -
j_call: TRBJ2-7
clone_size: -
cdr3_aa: CASSLNYRESYEQYF
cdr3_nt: TGTGCCAGCAGTTTAAACTACAGGGAGTCCTACGAGCAGTACTTC

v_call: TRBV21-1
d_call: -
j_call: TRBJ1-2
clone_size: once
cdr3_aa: CASSKEKVRVLPGYTF
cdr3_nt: TGTGCCAGCAGCAAAGAAAAGGTTAGAGTCCTCCCTGGCTACACCTTC

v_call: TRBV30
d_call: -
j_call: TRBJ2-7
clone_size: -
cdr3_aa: CAWSVRGYEQYF
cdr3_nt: TGTGCCTGGAGTGTACGAGGGTACGAGCAGTACTTC

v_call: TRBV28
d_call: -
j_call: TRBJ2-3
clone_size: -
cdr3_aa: CASTGIGTDTQYF
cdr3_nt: TGTGCCAGCACCGGTATTGGCACAGATACGCAGTATTTT

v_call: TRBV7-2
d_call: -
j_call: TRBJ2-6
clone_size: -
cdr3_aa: CASSFGGAYSGANVLTF
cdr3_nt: TGTGCCAGCAGCTTTGGGGGGGCGTACTCAGGGGCCAACGTCCTGACTTTC

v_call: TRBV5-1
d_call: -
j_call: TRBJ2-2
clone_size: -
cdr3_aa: CAGSGSGTGELFF
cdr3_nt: TGCGCCGGGTCCGGTTCGGGCACCGGGGAGCTGTTTTTT

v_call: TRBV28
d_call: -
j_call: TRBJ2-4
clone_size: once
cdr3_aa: CASIPGGAGAKNIQYF
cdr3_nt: TGTGCCAGCATCCCTGGGGGGGCGGGGGCCAAAAACATTCAGTACTTC

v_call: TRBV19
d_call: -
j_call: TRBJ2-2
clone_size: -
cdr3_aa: CASSPGGHTGELFF
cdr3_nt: TGTGCCAGTAGTCCCGGGGGGCATACCGGGGAGCTGTTTTTT

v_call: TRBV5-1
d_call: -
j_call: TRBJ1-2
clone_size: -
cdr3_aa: CASRREINGGYTF
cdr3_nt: TGCGCCAGCAGGCGAGAGATTAATGGAGGCTACACCTTC

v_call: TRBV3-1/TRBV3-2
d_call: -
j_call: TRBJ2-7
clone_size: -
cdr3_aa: CATTTGYEQYF
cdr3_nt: TGTGCCACAACGACAGGCTACGAGCAGTACTTC

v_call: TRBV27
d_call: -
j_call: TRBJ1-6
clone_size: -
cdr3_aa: CASWVGGNSPLHF
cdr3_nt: TGTGCCAGCTGGGTGGGGGGAAATTCACCCCTCCACTTT

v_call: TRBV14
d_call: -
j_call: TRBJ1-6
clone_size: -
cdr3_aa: CASSQEATRGDNSPLHF
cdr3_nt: TGTGCCAGCAGCCAAGAGGCTACTCGAGGGGATAATTCACCCCTCCACTTT

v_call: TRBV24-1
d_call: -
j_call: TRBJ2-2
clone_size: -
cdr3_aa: CATSTGSHTGELFF
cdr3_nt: TGTGCCACCAGTACAGGGTCCCACACCGGGGAGCTGTTTTTT

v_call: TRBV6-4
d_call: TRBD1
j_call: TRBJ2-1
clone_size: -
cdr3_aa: CASSVGQGGEQFF
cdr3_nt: TGTGCCAGCAGTGTCGGACAGGGCGGAGAGCAGTTCTTC